Detailed here is one T cell receptor (beta chain). The antigen remains unidentified. The data were taken from a study of T cell responses to AZD1222 COVID-19 vaccine. Generated by immunoSEQ multiplex PCR, the TCRdb table keeps only in-frame clones and is missing some. The sample records roughly 98,000 clones, approximately 84% being singletons. General study points: Most donors were white British and more were female, and clonal diversity was possibly underestimated. Unmutated variant regions are reportedly the target of nearly half of TCRs that are spike-specific. Elevations in Spike-specific TCR breadth and depth followed administration of two AZD1222 doses.

V was pared by 0 bases and J by 8 bases, with 6 bases of the junction left unmatched. CDR1 is MNHEY, CDR2 SVGAGI, per germline. This CDR3 comprises 14 residues. The chain combines TRBV6-5 with TRBJ1-1; 7 bases agree with TRBD1. The sequencing used peripheral blood, collected 28 days after the second AZD1222 dose. The source is an adult who received the AZD1222 COVID-19 vaccine. DNA for the CDR3: TGTGCCAGCAGTTACTCGACGACAGGGACGGAAGCTTTCTTT. Translated, it gives CASSYSTTGTEAFF.